This TCR beta chain comes out of a study of beta chain features in type 1 diabetes. Trimming pared 3 bases from V and 2 bases from J, leaving 13 bases between. The CDR3 totals 15 residues. The germline V gene encodes CDR1 SGHDT and CDR2 YYEEEE. This clone was seen a few times. Expressed TCRB transcripts were sequenced because the entire RNA isolate underwent reverse transcription. Some clones are missing from TCRdb's copy, which holds only in-frame ones; the method was immunoSEQ multiplex PCR. The sample lists 970,000 or so clones; 15% to 20% were seen once. Material: naive CD4+ T cells from blood. The sequence derives from a woman between 18 and 29 years old in good health. The chain joins TRBV5-6 to TRBJ2-3, with a tentative D call TRBD1 (5 bases). The CDR3 DNA sequence: TGTGCCAGCAGCTGGCTCGGACATCTCACAGATACGCAGTATTTT. The encoded protein is CASSWLGHLTDTQYF.